These 27 T cell receptor beta chains were sequenced from one sample in a study of T cells in narcolepsy. Using immunoSEQ multiplex PCR, the repertoire was profiled, and TCRdb retains in-frame clones only, with some absent. Altogether around 28,000 clones are present, around four fifths being singletons, with the ten largest covering 1.2%. The sequencing sample was made of CD45RA- memory CD4+ T cells from PBMCs. These receptors were taken from a human donor with narcolepsy.

In its sample, this clone was seen once. The chain is built from TRBV18 and TRBJ1-5; no definite D call. CDR1 is KGHSH and CDR2 is LQKENI in the germline V gene. Deletions cut 6 bases from V and 10 bases from J, with 13 bases between. The CDR3 has 12 residues. The CDR3 region is CASSPEDGPQHF. The CDR3 region has the DNA TGTGCCAGCTCGCCGGAGGATGGTCCCCAGCATTTT.

J is TRBJ2-1 and V is TRBV7-8, with 14 bases identical to TRBD2. Germline V gene data show CDR1 as SGHVS and CDR2 as FQNEAQ. The CDR3 spans 15 residues. The V segment lost 4 bases and the J segment 10 bases; nucleotides outside the gene matches: 6. The CDR3 nucleotides are TGTGCCAGCAGCTGGGGACTAGCGGGAGAGGGGGAGCAGTTCTTC. It is translated as CASSWGLAGEGEQFF.

This clone was found a few times. This chain links TRBV4-1 with TRBJ2-1; TRBD1 might be the D (5 bases). V was pared by 0 bases and J by 1 base, with 7 bases between. This CDR3 region has 15 residues. From germline, CDR1 is MGHRA and CDR2 YSYEKL. The CDR3 coding sequence is TGCGCCAGCAGCCAAGATGGGGCTTCCTACAATGAGCAGTTCTTC. It yields the protein CASSQDGASYNEQFF.

The J gene is TRBJ1-2, the V gene TRBV4-1; 8 nucleotides agree with TRBD1. The CDR3 has 16 residues. The V segment lost 1 base and the J segment 2 bases; nucleotides outside the gene matches: 6. Germline assignment: CDR1 MGHRA and CDR2 YSYEKL. The CDR3 region has the DNA TGCGCCAGCAGCCAAGTCGGACAGGGACGGAACTATGGCTACACCTTC. Translation: CASSQVGQGRNYGYTF.

This chain uses TRBV7-3 with TRBJ2-2, with a tentative D call TRBD1 (5 bases). There are 14 residues in the CDR3. V lost 2 bases, J lost 1 base, and 5 bases lay in between. Germline V lookup: CDR1 SGHTA, CDR2 FQGTGA. The DNA for the CDR3 is TGTGCCAGCAGCTTAGACAGGAACACCGGGGAGCTGTTTTTT. Amino acid sequence: CASSLDRNTGELFF.

This clone was seen more than once but under ten times. V usage is TRBV27 and J usage is TRBJ1-1; no firm D call. CDR1 is MNHEY and CDR2 is SMNVEV in the germline V gene (reference sequence). The CDR3 is made up of 14 amino acids. V lost 3 bases, J lost 4 bases, and 12 bases lay in between. The CDR3 protein is CASSFLAGPTEAFF. CDR3 DNA sequence: TGTGCCAGCAGTTTCCTGGCAGGCCCCACTGAAGCTTTCTTT.

V usage is TRBV18 and J usage is TRBJ2-6; 11 bases match TRBD1. V gave up 6 bases and J gave up 0 bases; unmatched junction bases: 4. The CDR3 sequence is 17 residues long. Germline V CDR1 and CDR2: KGHSH, LQKENI. The CDR3 DNA reads TGTGCCAGCTCCCGGACAGGGGGCAGCTCTGGGGCCAACGTCCTGACTTTC. Translated, it gives CASSRTGGSSGANVLTF.

With respect to this clone: This sample includes further DNA sequences coding for the same CDR3. The V and J genes are TRBV5-4 and TRBJ1-3; D uncertain. V lost 5 bases and J 0 bases, leaving 12 bases between the germline ends. CDR1 is SGHNT and CDR2 is YYREEE in the germline V gene (reference sequence). The CDR3 totals 15 residues. The CDR3 sequence: CASSLDGYSGNTIYF. The CDR3 DNA reads TGTGCCAGCAGTTTAGACGGTTACTCTGGAAACACCATATATTTT.

Note on this clone: One end of the junction is discordant with germline, which a read error may explain. V gene TRBV10-3 combines with J gene TRBJ2-5, with 9 bases identical to TRBD2. Germline V lookup: CDR1 ENHRY, CDR2 SYGVKD. This CDR3 spans 15 amino acids. This chain's CDR3 is CATSESGGRGETQYF. The CDR3 DNA follows: TGTGCCACCAGTGAGTCTGGCGGGAGGGGCGAGACCCAGTACTTC.

The chain links TRBV7-2 to TRBJ2-2; TRBD2 aligns across 10 bases. The length of the CDR3 is 17 residues. Germline assignment: CDR1 SGHTA and CDR2 FQGNSA. J gave up 2 bases and V 0 bases, and 3 bases lay outside the gene matches. Written as DNA, the CDR3 is TGTGCCAGCAGCTTAGCGAGCGGGGGGGGAAACACCGGGGAGCTGTTTTTT. Its protein is CASSLASGGGNTGELFF.

The genes are TRBV7-2 and TRBJ1-5, with D tentatively TRBD1 (6 bases). Looked up from germline, CDR1 is SGHTA and CDR2 is FQGNSA. Trimming took off 5 bases at V and 7 bases at J, with 12 bases between the two ends. This CDR3 has 13 residues. This chain's CDR3 is CASSPQGKQPQHF. The CDR3 DNA follows: TGTGCCAGCAGCCCACAGGGTAAGCAGCCCCAGCATTTT.

The chain carries TRBV6-6 and TRBJ2-3, with TRBD2 identical over 7 bases. V was pared by 6 bases and J by 5 bases, with 8 bases of the junction left unmatched. Germline-derived CDR1 and CDR2 are MNHNY and SVGAGI (reference sequence). The CDR3 consists of 14 residues. DNA of the CDR3: TGTGCCAGCAGGGCGGGGGAAGAAGGAGATACGCAGTATTTT. Translation: CASRAGEEGDTQYF.

The J gene is TRBJ1-3, the V gene TRBV30, with D unresolved. Trimming took 3 bases from V and 4 from J, leaving 7 bases between them. The CDR3 loop spans 12 amino acids. Germline V gene data show CDR1 as GTSNPN and CDR2 as SVGIG (reference sequence). This chain's CDR3 is CAWRAGGNTIYF. The CDR3 nucleotides are TGTGCCTGGAGGGCTGGGGGAAACACCATATATTTT. The full variable domain, completed using reference TRBV30 and TRBJ1-3, is SQTIHQWPATLVQPVGSPLSLECTVEGTSNPNLYWYRQAAGRGLQLLFYSVGIGQISSEVPQNLSASRPQDRQFILSSKKLLLSDSGFYLCAWRAGGNTIYFGEGSWLTVV.

J is TRBJ2-7 and V is TRBV7-9; possibly TRBD1 for D (5 bases). The CDR3 runs to 12 residues. The V end was cut by 7 bases, the J end by 1 base, with 8 bases between. CDR1 SEHNR and CDR2 FQNEAQ come from the germline V gene (reference sequence). CDR3 loop: CASTSGSYEQYF. DNA of the CDR3: TGTGCCAGCACCTCAGGGTCCTACGAGCAGTACTTC. Based on the CDR3 plus reference TRBV7-9 and TRBJ2-7, the full variable domain is DTGVSQNPRHKITKRGQNVTFRCDPISEHNRLYWYRQTLGQGPEFLTYFQNEAQLEKSRLLSDRFSAERPKGSFSTLEIQRTEQGDSAMYLCASTSGSYEQYFGPGTRLTVT.

This clone came up a few times. The chain combines TRBV5-1 with TRBJ2-1; 7 bases match TRBD2. The V segment lost 0 bases and the J segment 12 bases; nucleotides outside the gene matches: 6. The CDR3 covers 13 residues. CDR1 and CDR2 from the germline V gene are SGHRS and YFSETQ. CDR3 in amino acids: CASSLVAGVGQFF. The CDR3 coding sequence is TGCGCCAGCAGCTTGGTGGCGGGAGTCGGGCAGTTCTTC.

The chain employs TRBV6-5 and TRBJ1-1; D might be TRBD1 (5 bases). Germline values: CDR1 MNHEY, CDR2 SVGAGI. Trimming shortened V by 7 bases and J by 0 bases, and 12 bases separated the two germline ends. The CDR3 runs 14 residues. CDR3 bases: TGTGCCAGCAATGCCCCAGGGATGAACACTGAAGCTTTCTTT. Amino acid sequence: CASNAPGMNTEAFF.

This clone came up a few times. This chain uses TRBV2 with TRBJ2-1, with D possibly TRBD2 on 6 matching bases. Germline V gives CDR1 SNHLY, CDR2 FYNNEI. V lost 6 bases and J 5 bases, leaving 20 bases between the germline ends. This CDR3 spans 16 amino acids. DNA for the CDR3: TGTGCCAGCAGGTCGCGGGGCAAAGGGGTCCACAATGAGCAGTTCTTC. Its translation is CASRSRGKGVHNEQFF.

This chain connects TRBV6-6 to TRBJ1-3; the D gene is possibly TRBD1 (6 bases). Trimming left V 7 bases short and J 2 bases short, with 6 bases between. Germline lookup yields CDR1 MNHNY and CDR2 SVGAGI (reference sequence). The CDR3 is 12 residues long. In nucleotides, the CDR3 is TGTGCCAGCACAGGGGCTGGAAACACCATATATTTT. Its translation is CASTGAGNTIYF.

V and J are TRBV11-3 and TRBJ2-1; no definite D call. CDR1 SGHNT and CDR2 YENEEA come from the germline V gene. Trimming stripped 5 bases from V and 2 bases from J, with 13 bases between. This CDR3 comprises 15 residues. This CDR3 reads CASSPGPTTYNEQFF. The CDR3 bases are TGTGCCAGCAGCCCCGGACCGACGACCTACAATGAGCAGTTCTTC. Drawing the rest from reference TRBV11-3 and TRBJ2-1, the complete variable domain is EAGVVQSPRYKIIEKKQPVAFWCNPISGHNTLYWYLQNLGQGPELLIRYENEEAVDDSQLPKDRFSAERLKGVDSTLKIQPAELGDSAVYLCASSPGPTTYNEQFFGPGTRLTVL.

The chain links TRBV10-3 to TRBJ1-4; a weak D match, TRBD1 (5 bases). Trimming took 4 bases from V and 5 from J, leaving 11 bases between them. The CDR3 consists of 14 residues. CDR1 and CDR2 from the germline V gene are ENHRY and SYGVKD. The CDR3 reads CAISGDGGNEKLFF. DNA for the CDR3: TGTGCCATCAGTGGGGACGGAGGGAATGAAAAACTGTTTTTT.

V usage is TRBV2 and J usage is TRBJ2-7, with 7 bases fitting TRBD2. From germline, CDR1 is SNHLY and CDR2 FYNNEI. This CDR3 comprises 16 residues. The J segment lost 3 bases and the V segment lost 6 bases, leaving 14 bases of the junction unmatched. CDR3 region: CASSLLFSGHSYEQYF. The CDR3 region has the DNA TGTGCCAGCAGCCTCCTTTTTAGCGGGCACAGCTACGAGCAGTACTTC.

This clone was observed a few times. The V call is TRBV4-1, the J call TRBJ1-2; 12 nucleotides align to TRBD1. The trim removed 9 bases at V and 7 bases at J, leaving 15 bases unmatched. The germline V gene encodes CDR1 MGHRA and CDR2 YSYEKL. The CDR3 covers 16 residues. CDR3 protein: CASFPGLGQGAVGYTF. In DNA form, the CDR3 reads TGCGCCAGTTTCCCGGGGCTGGGACAGGGGGCGGTTGGCTACACCTTC.

V usage is TRBV19 and J usage is TRBJ2-7, with D possibly matching TRBD1 (6 bases). The germline V and J ends were trimmed by 4 bases and 5 bases, with 18 bases remaining between them. Germline assignment: CDR1 LNHDA and CDR2 SQIVND (reference sequence). This CDR3 contains 15 residues. The CDR3 here is CASSTFHRVYDEQYF. DNA of the CDR3: TGTGCCAGTAGTACCTTCCACAGGGTGTACGACGAGCAGTACTTC. Together with reference TRBV19 and TRBJ2-7, the CDR3 gives the full variable domain: DGGITQSPKYLFRKEGQNVTLSCEQNLNHDAMYWYRQDPGQGLRLIYYSQIVNDFQKGDIAEGYSVSREKKESFPLTVTSAQKNPTAFYLCASSTFHRVYDEQYFGPGTRLTVT.

This chain links TRBV6-1 with TRBJ2-5, with D perhaps assigned TRBD1 or TRBD2 (6 bases each). Germline V gene sequence: CDR1 MNHNS, CDR2 SASEGT. The CDR3 runs 14 residues. V was cut by 1 base and J by 7 bases, with 13 bases left in between. The CDR3 region is CASSEDWGAGTQYF. For the CDR3, the DNA is TGTGCCAGCAGTGAAGATTGGGGGGCCGGGACCCAGTACTTC.

The rearrangement links TRBV5-4 to TRBJ1-2; D perhaps matches TRBD1 (5 bases). CDR1 and CDR2 from the germline V gene are SGHNT and YYREEE (reference sequence). Trimming removed 3 bases at V and 3 bases at J, with 15 bases between. This CDR3 contains 15 residues. CDR3 in DNA: TGTGCCAGCAGCTCAGGCCCAGGGATGGACTATGGCTACACCTTC. This codes for CASSSGPGMDYGYTF.

The gene calls are TRBV19 and TRBJ2-5; D possibly corresponds to TRBD2 (6 bases). Germline V gene data show CDR1 as LNHDA and CDR2 as SQIVND (reference sequence). The CDR3 length is 14 residues. Deletions cut 3 bases from V and 1 base from J, with 9 bases between. Here the CDR3 reads CASSIMGLQETQYF. CDR3 DNA sequence: TGTGCCAGTAGTATCATGGGACTCCAAGAGACCCAGTACTTC.

The chain recombines TRBV5-1 with TRBJ2-2; 11 nucleotides agree with TRBD1. Germline CDR1 SGHRS, CDR2 YFSETQ. V lost 1 base and J lost 4; bases outside the gene matches: 6. The CDR3 totals 17 residues. This chain's CDR3 is CASSLSGTGGSTGELFF. In DNA form, the CDR3 reads TGCGCCAGCAGCTTGTCCGGGACAGGGGGAAGCACCGGGGAGCTGTTTTTT.